The 4 T cell receptor beta chains in this list originate from one sample, sequenced in a study of post-analysis software for immune sequencing data. Points from the study as a whole: Controls showed lower frequencies than patients for roughly five TRBV segments, and TRBV5-6, TRBV5-1 and TRBV20-1 were among these.

For these TCRs, the target antigens are not known. Unique molecular identifiers had been added to the TCR beta cDNA libraries. TCRdb independently ran MiXCR on the PCR reads; one entry per CDR3 protein. In the table there are 600,000 to 750,000 distinct CDR3 sequences, about 60% of which are singletons. Specimen: blood. These receptors all stem from a girl aged 2 to 10 with multiple sclerosis.

This chain links TRBV4-3 with TRBJ2-1; D possibly uses TRBD1 or TRBD2 (5 bases each). CDR3 length: 15 residues. Germline CDR1 reads LGHNA; CDR2 reads YSLEER. The V gene lost 4 bases and the J gene lost 1 base, with 11 bases spanning the gap. CDR3 DNA sequence: TGCGCCAGCAGCCTAGATTGGGGGTCCTACAATGAGCAGTTCTTC. Encoded protein: CASSLDWGSYNEQFF.

There are a few counts of this clonotype. The CDR3 DNA follows: TGTGCCAGCAGCACCCGACCGGACCCTCGCAATGAGCAGTTCTTC. As protein: CASSTRPDPRNEQFF. The rearrangement links TRBV11-1 to TRBJ2-1; D is undetermined. Germline values: CDR1 SGHAT, CDR2 FQDESV (reference sequence). The CDR3 extends over 15 amino acids. With 5 bases removed from V and 6 bases from J, the gap between germline ends came to 17 bases. The complete variable domain, with remaining parts taken from reference TRBV11-1 and TRBJ2-1, reads EAEVAQSPRYKITEKSQAVAFWCDPISGHATLYWYRQILGQGPELLVQFQDESVVDDSQLPKDRFSAERLKGVDSTLKIQPAELGDSAMYLCASSTRPDPRNEQFFGPGTRLTVL.

This clonotype was detected a few times. Written as DNA, the CDR3 is TGTGCCAGCAGCTTAGCGCGTGGAGCCTACGAGCAGTACTTC. Protein sequence: CASSLARGAYEQYF. The chain couples TRBV7-2 to TRBJ2-7; D is unresolved. The CDR3 is made up of 14 amino acids. The V gene lost 0 bases and the J gene lost 2 bases, with 8 bases spanning the gap. Germline CDR1 is SGHTA and CDR2 is FQGNSA. Full variable domain (missing parts from reference TRBV7-2 and TRBJ2-7): GAGVSQSPSNKVTEKGKDVELRCDPISGHTALYWYRQSLGQGLEFLIYFQGNSAPDKSGLPSDRFSAERTGGSVSTLTIQRTQQEDSAVYLCASSLARGAYEQYFGPGTRLTVT.

J is TRBJ2-5 and V is TRBV3-1, with a weak D call TRBD2 (5 bases). The ends were cut back, 5 bases at V and 4 bases at J, with 14 bases in the middle. Germline loops: CDR1 LGHDT, CDR2 YNNKEL (reference sequence). This CDR3 region has 14 residues. DNA for the CDR3: TGTGCCAGCAGCGCACTAGTTCTCGGAGAGACCCAGTACTTC. Translation: CASSALVLGETQYF.